Detailed here is one TCR beta chain. Its specificity is unknown. V was clipped by 4 bases and J by 7 bases; unmatched bases: 7. CDR1 is ENHRY and CDR2 is SYGVKD in the germline V gene. This CDR3 is 13 amino acids long. This entry comes from a study of T cell responses to AZD1222 COVID-19 vaccine. Findings of the study overall: A rise in Spike-specific TCR breadth and depth followed two AZD1222 doses. Possibly, clonal diversity was underestimated; donors were largely white British and included more females. Just a handful of people given AZD1222 tested seropositive at baseline.

Combined were second doses at about 4 or about 12 weeks. Clones were read by immunoSEQ multiplex PCR, and TCRdb kept only the in-frame ones, dropping some. The repertoire holds approximately 110,000 clones, about 87% seen once, with less than 6.5% in the top ten. The clonotype originates from an adult who received the AZD1222 COVID-19 vaccine. The material sequenced was peripheral blood, taken 28 days after the second AZD1222 dose. The V and J genes are TRBV10-3 and TRBJ2-7, with 7 nucleotides matching TRBD2. The CDR3 is CAISAGGGSEQYF. The CDR3 DNA reads TGTGCCATCAGTGCCGGGGGAGGGAGTGAGCAGTACTTC.